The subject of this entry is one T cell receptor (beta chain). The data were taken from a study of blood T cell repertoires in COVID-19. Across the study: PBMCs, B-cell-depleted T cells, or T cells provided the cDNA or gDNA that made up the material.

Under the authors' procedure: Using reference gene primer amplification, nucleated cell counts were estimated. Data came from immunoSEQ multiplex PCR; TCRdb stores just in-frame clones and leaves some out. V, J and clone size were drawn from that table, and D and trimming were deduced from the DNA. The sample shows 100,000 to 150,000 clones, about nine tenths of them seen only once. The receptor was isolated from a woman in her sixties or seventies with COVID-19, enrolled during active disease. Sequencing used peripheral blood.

The CDR3: CASDSFGGYTF. The CDR3 DNA sequence: TGTGCCAGCGACTCCTTCGGTGGCTACACCTTC. The chain links TRBV28 to TRBJ1-2, with unresolved D. The germline gives CDR1 MDHEN, CDR2 SYDVKM. The CDR3 has 11 residues. The V gene lost 8 bases and the J gene lost 7 bases, with 11 bases spanning the gap.